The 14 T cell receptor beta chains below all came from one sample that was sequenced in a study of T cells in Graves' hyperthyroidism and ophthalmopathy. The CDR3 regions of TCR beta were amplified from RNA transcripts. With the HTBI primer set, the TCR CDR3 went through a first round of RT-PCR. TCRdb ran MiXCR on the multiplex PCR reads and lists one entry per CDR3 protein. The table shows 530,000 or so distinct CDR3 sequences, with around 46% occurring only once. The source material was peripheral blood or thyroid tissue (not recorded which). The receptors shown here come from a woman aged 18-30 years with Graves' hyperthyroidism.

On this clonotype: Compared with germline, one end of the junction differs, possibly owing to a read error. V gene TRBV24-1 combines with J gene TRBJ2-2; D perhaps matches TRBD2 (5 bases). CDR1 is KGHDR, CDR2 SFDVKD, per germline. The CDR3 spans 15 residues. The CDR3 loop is CATSGPSDGPGELFF. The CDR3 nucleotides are TGTGCCACCAGTGGTCCCTCAGACGGCCCCGGGGAGCTGTTCTTT.

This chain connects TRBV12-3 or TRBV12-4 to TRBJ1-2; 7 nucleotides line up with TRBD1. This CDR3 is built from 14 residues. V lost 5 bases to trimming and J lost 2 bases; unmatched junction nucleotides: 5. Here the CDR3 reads CASSRGTANYGYTF. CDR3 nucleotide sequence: TGTGCCAGCAGTCGCGGGACAGCCAACTATGGCTACACCTTC.

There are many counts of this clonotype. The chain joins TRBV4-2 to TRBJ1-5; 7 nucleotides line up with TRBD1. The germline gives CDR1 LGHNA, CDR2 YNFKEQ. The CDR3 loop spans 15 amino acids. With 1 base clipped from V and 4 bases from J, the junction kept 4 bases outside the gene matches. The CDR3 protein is CASSQAIQGNQPQHF. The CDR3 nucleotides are TGTGCCAGCAGCCAAGCTATACAGGGGAATCAGCCCCAGCATTTT.

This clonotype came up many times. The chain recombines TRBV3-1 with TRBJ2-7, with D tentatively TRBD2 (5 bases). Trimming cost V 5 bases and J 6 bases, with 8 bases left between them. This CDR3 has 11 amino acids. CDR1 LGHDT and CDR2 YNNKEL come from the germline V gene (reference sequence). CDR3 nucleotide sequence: TGTGCCAGCAGCGAGGGATCCGAGCAGTACTTC. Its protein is CASSEGSEQYF.

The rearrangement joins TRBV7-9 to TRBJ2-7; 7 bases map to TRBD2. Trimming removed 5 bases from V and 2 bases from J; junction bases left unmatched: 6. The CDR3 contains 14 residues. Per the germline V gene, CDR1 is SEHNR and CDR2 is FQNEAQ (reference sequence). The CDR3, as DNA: TGTGCCAGCAGCCCGACTAGCACGCCCTACGAGCAGTACTTC. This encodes CASSPTSTPYEQYF. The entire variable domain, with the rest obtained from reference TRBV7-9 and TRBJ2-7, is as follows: DTGVSQNPRHKITKRGQNVTFRCDPISEHNRLYWYRQTLGQGPEFLTYFQNEAQLEKSRLLSDRFSAERPKGSFSTLEIQRTEQGDSAMYLCASSPTSTPYEQYFGPGTRLTVT.

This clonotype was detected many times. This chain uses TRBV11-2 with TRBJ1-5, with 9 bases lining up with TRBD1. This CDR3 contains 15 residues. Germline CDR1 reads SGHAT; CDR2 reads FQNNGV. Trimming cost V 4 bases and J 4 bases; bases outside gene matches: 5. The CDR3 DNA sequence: TGTGCCAGCAGCTACCGGACAGGGGTAAATCAGCCCCAGCATTTT. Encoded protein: CASSYRTGVNQPQHF.

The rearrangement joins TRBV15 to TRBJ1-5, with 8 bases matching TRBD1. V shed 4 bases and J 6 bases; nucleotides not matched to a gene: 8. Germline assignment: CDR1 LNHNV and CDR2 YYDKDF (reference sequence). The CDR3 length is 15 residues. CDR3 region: CATSTGGQSGQPQHF. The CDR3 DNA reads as TGTGCCACCAGCACAGGGGGCCAGTCGGGTCAGCCCCAGCATTTT.

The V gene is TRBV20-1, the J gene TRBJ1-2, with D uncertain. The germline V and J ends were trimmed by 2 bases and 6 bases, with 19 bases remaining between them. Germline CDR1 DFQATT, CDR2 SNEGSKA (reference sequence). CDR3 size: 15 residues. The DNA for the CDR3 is TGCAGTGCTAGACACGGACTAGCGGGGTCTGATGGCTACACCTTC. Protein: CSARHGLAGSDGYTF.

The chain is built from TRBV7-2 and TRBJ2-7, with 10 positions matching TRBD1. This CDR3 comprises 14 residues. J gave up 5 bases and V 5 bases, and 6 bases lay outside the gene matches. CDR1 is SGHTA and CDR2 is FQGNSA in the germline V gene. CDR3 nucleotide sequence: TGTGCCAGCAGCCAACTGACAGGGGGCAACGAGCAGTACTTC. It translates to CASSQLTGGNEQYF.

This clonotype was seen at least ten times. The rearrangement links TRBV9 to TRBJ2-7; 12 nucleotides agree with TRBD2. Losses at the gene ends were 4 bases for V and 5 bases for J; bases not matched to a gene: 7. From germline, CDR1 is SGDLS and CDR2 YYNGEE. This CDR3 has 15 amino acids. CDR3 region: CASSPGTSGLNEQYF. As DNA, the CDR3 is TGTGCCAGCAGCCCAGGGACTAGCGGGCTAAACGAGCAGTACTTC.

CDR3 nucleotide sequence: TGTGCCAGCAGCCTCCGGGACAGCTACGAGCATTTT. Its protein product is CASSLRDSYEHF. The rearrangement joins TRBV12-3 or TRBV12-4 to TRBJ1-5; 7 bases are a match to TRBD1. The CDR3 is 12 amino acids. V shed 6 bases and J 14 bases; nucleotides not matched to a gene: 10.

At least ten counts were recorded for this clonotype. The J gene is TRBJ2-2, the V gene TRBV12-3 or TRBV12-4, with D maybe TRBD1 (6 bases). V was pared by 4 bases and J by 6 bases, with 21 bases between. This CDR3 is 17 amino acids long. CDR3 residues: CASSSVRTAHISGELFF. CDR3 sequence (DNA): TGTGCCAGCAGTTCGGTCCGGACAGCTCATATCTCCGGGGAGCTGTTTTTT.

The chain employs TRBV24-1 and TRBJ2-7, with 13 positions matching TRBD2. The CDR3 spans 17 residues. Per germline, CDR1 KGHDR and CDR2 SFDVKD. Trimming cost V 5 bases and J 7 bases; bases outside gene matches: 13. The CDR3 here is CATSGWGLAGSYNEQYF. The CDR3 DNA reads TGTGCCACCAGTGGTTGGGGACTAGCGGGATCCTACAATGAGCAGTACTTC.

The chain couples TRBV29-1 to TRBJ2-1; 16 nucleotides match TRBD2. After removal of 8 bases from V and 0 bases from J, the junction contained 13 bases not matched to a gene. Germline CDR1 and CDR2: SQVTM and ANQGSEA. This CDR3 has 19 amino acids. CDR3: CSILSGTSGRGLSYNEQFF. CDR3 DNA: TGCAGCATCTTGTCCGGGACTAGCGGGAGGGGTCTCTCCTACAATGAGCAGTTCTTC.